A single sample gave rise to the 25 T cell receptor beta chains below, sequenced in a study of siplizumab effects on memory and regulatory T cells. The method was immunoSEQ multiplex PCR; TCRdb's version includes in-frame clones alone and lacks a portion of them. Here the sample spans about 120,000 clones, around 95% being singletons. Sequenced material: non-Treg CD4+ T cells sorted from blood. These receptors were obtained from a human donor in good health.

The rearrangement links TRBV7-2 to TRBJ1-2; 9 bases fit TRBD1. The J segment lost 8 bases and the V segment lost 5 bases, leaving 9 bases of the junction unmatched. The CDR3 consists of 14 residues. The germline gives CDR1 SGHTA, CDR2 FQGNSA. The chain's CDR3 is CASSVTGGDRGYTF. The CDR3 nucleotides read TGTGCCAGCAGCGTTACAGGGGGCGATCGGGGCTACACCTTC.

The chain combines TRBV6-5 with TRBJ1-5; D is undetermined. V was cut by 10 bases and J by 4 bases, with 20 bases left in between. The V gene's germline CDR1 is MNHEY and CDR2 SVGAGI. The CDR3 sequence is 15 residues long. CDR3 nucleotides: TGTGCCACCAGGCGGAGTTTGGAGGGTAATCAGCCCCAGCATTTT. Amino acid sequence: CATRRSLEGNQPQHF.

The chain combines TRBV6-5 with TRBJ1-5, with 9 bases that match TRBD1. J lost 9 bases, V lost 4 bases, and 7 bases had no gene match. Germline V gives CDR1 MNHEY, CDR2 SVGAGI. The CDR3 spans 14 residues. CDR3 DNA: TGTGCCAGCAGTTCGAACAGGGGGCCGGGGCCCCAGCATTTT. This codes for CASSSNRGPGPQHF.

DNA of the CDR3: TGTGCCAGCAGGGACAGGGGCCTCCAGGGTAATGAAAAACTGTTTTTT. Residues: CASRDRGLQGNEKLFF. The chain has TRBV28 and TRBJ1-4; 9 bases align to TRBD1. The V gene end was trimmed by 6 bases and the J gene end by 4 bases; junction bases not matched to a gene: 9. Germline assignment: CDR1 MDHEN and CDR2 SYDVKM. The CDR3 has 16 amino acids.

This chain links TRBV5-1 with TRBJ2-3; 10 nucleotides line up with TRBD1. After removal of 6 bases from V and 2 bases from J, the junction contained 6 bases not matched to a gene. CDR1 is SGHRS and CDR2 is YFSETQ in the germline V gene. This CDR3 is 15 amino acids long. The CDR3 DNA reads TGCGCCAGCACAGGGGGACAGGGGATCACAGATACGCAGTATTTT. Amino acid sequence: CASTGGQGITDTQYF.

This chain joins TRBV10-3 and TRBJ2-3; maybe TRBD1 (5 bases). V lost 0 bases and J 2 bases, leaving 9 bases between the germline ends. CDR1 is ENHRY and CDR2 is SYGVKD in the germline V gene. The CDR3 has 15 residues. CDR3: CAISESGRATDTQYF. The CDR3 region has the DNA TGTGCCATCAGTGAGTCAGGCAGGGCCACAGATACGCAGTATTTT.

The chain combines TRBV28 with TRBJ2-7; TRBD2 matches 12 bases. CDR1 and CDR2 (germline): MDHEN, SYDVKM. There are 17 residues in the CDR3. V lost 6 bases to trimming and J lost 3 bases; unmatched junction nucleotides: 12. In nucleotides, the CDR3 is TGTGCCAGCAGCCCACATATGACTAGCGGGGGAGGCTACGAGCAGTACTTC. It encodes CASSPHMTSGGGYEQYF.

The gene calls are TRBV6-1 and TRBJ2-1, with D possibly called TRBD1 or TRBD2 (6 bases each). Germline values: CDR1 MNHNS, CDR2 SASEGT. The CDR3 loop spans 15 amino acids. V lost 5 bases, J lost 7 bases, and 18 bases lay in between. CDR3: CASSSLGGQWNEQFF. In nucleotides, the CDR3 is TGTGCCAGCAGTTCCCTTGGGGGGCAGTGGAATGAGCAGTTCTTC.

This clone was seen just once. The genes are TRBV2 and TRBJ2-3, with a weak D call TRBD1 (6 bases). The CDR3 sequence is 16 residues long. Germline assignment: CDR1 SNHLY and CDR2 FYNNEI. Trimming took off 5 bases at V and 4 bases at J, with 19 bases between the two ends. This CDR3 is CASSSRLGARADTQYF. The CDR3 coding sequence is TGTGCCAGCAGTTCTAGGTTGGGGGCACGGGCAGATACGCAGTATTTT. The variable domain in full, with the rest retrieved from reference TRBV2 and TRBJ2-3, is EPEVTQTPSHQVTQMGQEVILRCVPISNHLYFYWYRQILGQKVEFLVSFYNNEISEKSEIFDDQFSVERPDGSNFTLKIRSTKLEDSAMYFCASSSRLGARADTQYFGPGTRLTVL.

CDR3 in DNA: TGTGCCATCAGCGACAGGGCTCCGAACACTGAAGCTTTCTTT. Translated, it gives CAISDRAPNTEAFF. The V and J genes are TRBV10-3 and TRBJ1-1; 7 bases are shared with TRBD1. This CDR3 has 14 residues. V shed 6 bases, J shed 1 base, and the junction held 5 bases outside the gene matches. CDR1 ENHRY and CDR2 SYGVKD come from the germline V gene.

The V call is TRBV29-1, the J call TRBJ1-4, with TRBD1 identical over 7 bases. V shed 7 bases and J 6 bases; nucleotides not matched to a gene: 14. Germline V gives CDR1 SQVTM, CDR2 ANQGSEA. The CDR3 is 15 residues long. CDR3 sequence reads: CSGYLDRDLDEKLFF. The CDR3, as DNA: TGCAGCGGATACCTCGACAGGGATTTGGATGAAAAACTGTTTTTT. The complete variable domain, with remaining parts taken from reference TRBV29-1 and TRBJ1-4, reads SAVISQKPSRDICQRGTSLTIQCQVDSQVTMMFWYRQQPGQSLTLIATANQGSEATYESGFVIDKFPISRPNLTFSTLTVSNMSPEDSSIYLCSGYLDRDLDEKLFFGSGTQLSVL.

V and J are TRBV18 and TRBJ1-1; 10 bases agree with TRBD1. The junction had 8 bases not matched to a gene; V was cut back by 5 bases and J by 5 bases. The CDR3 consists of 15 residues. The germline V gene encodes CDR1 KGHSH and CDR2 LQKENI. CDR3: CASSKGQGMETEAFF. The CDR3 DNA reads TGTGCCAGCTCAAAGGGACAGGGGATGGAGACTGAAGCTTTCTTT.

The CDR3 nucleotides are TGTGCCATCAGTGAGTCGGGCGAGCAGTACTTC. This gives the protein CAISESGEQYF. The gene calls are TRBV10-3 and TRBJ2-7; D ambiguous. Trimming removed 0 bases at V and 6 bases at J, with 3 bases between. This CDR3 comprises 11 residues. In germline, CDR1 is ENHRY, CDR2 SYGVKD.

The chain joins TRBV5-4 to TRBJ1-3; D remains unclear. This CDR3 has 14 amino acids. The V and J ends lost 4 bases and 4 bases respectively, with 12 bases between them. Germline-derived CDR1 and CDR2 are SGHNT and YYREEE (reference sequence). The CDR3 region is CASSRGFQGNTIYF. The CDR3 DNA reads TGTGCCAGCAGCCGAGGATTCCAGGGAAACACCATATATTTT.

V and J are TRBV2 and TRBJ1-5; D is unresolved. V gave up 3 bases and J gave up 6 bases, with 6 bases separating them. The CDR3 covers 12 residues. Germline lookup yields CDR1 SNHLY and CDR2 FYNNEI. CDR3: CASSEVGQPQHF. In nucleotides, the CDR3 is TGTGCCAGCAGTGAGGTGGGTCAGCCCCAGCATTTT.

The genes are TRBV9 and TRBJ2-5, with 8 bases that match TRBD2. The V gene's germline CDR1 is SGDLS and CDR2 YYNGEE. The ends lost 0 bases at V and 1 base at J; junction bases unmatched: 5. The CDR3 has 16 residues. The CDR3 here is CASSVGLSGVQETQYF. DNA for the CDR3: TGTGCCAGCAGCGTAGGGCTTAGCGGGGTCCAAGAGACCCAGTACTTC.

This chain joins TRBV9 and TRBJ2-2; unclear D gene. CDR1 and CDR2 from the germline V gene are SGDLS and YYNGEE. V lost 2 bases to trimming and J lost 2 bases, with 10 bases between them. This CDR3 has 15 amino acids. CDR3 in amino acids: CASSVFGFNTGELFF. CDR3 in DNA: TGTGCCAGCAGCGTGTTCGGGTTTAACACCGGGGAGCTGTTTTTT.

The chain has TRBV6-5 and TRBJ1-3; D unresolved. CDR1 and CDR2 from the germline V gene are MNHEY and SVGAGI. The V gene lost 8 bases and the J gene lost 2 bases, with 7 bases spanning the gap. The CDR3 contains 12 residues. The CDR3 sequence: CASLSPGNTIYF. Written as DNA, the CDR3 is TGTGCCAGCCTATCCCCTGGAAACACCATATATTTT.

The V and J genes are TRBV7-8 and TRBJ2-7, with 9 bases matching TRBD1. The germline CDR1 and CDR2 sequences are SGHVS and FQNEAQ. The V gene end was trimmed by 2 bases and the J gene end by 5 bases; junction bases not matched to a gene: 13. The CDR3 extends over 17 amino acids. CDR3 in amino acids: CASSLIVVGTGSHEQYF. The CDR3 coding sequence is TGTGCCAGCAGCTTAATAGTGGTAGGGACAGGGTCTCACGAGCAGTACTTC.

The chain couples TRBV7-3 to TRBJ1-1, with D uncertain. In germline, CDR1 is SGHTA, CDR2 FQGTGA. V was clipped by 1 base and J by 5 bases, with 14 bases between them. This CDR3 has 15 residues. Here the CDR3 reads CASSLNPPPVTEAFF. CDR3 in DNA: TGTGCCAGCAGCTTAAACCCACCTCCTGTTACTGAAGCTTTCTTT.

This rearrangement joins TRBV28 to TRBJ1-2; 10 bases align to TRBD1. The germline gives CDR1 MDHEN, CDR2 SYDVKM. This CDR3 contains 13 residues. V lost 5 bases to trimming and J lost 7 bases; unmatched junction nucleotides: 4. The CDR3 DNA is TGTGCCAGCAGTGAGGGACAGGGGCCTGGCTACACCTTC. The encoded protein is CASSEGQGPGYTF.

The chain is built from TRBV27 and TRBJ1-2; D is uncertain. This CDR3 region has 13 residues. The V end lost 3 bases, the J end lost 5 bases, and 10 bases lay between the germline ends. CDR1 and CDR2 from the germline V gene are MNHEY and SMNVEV (reference sequence). The CDR3 loop reads CASSFDPKYGYTF. CDR3 sequence (DNA): TGTGCCAGCAGTTTTGACCCGAAATATGGCTACACCTTC.

V and J are TRBV5-8 and TRBJ2-2; tentative D call: TRBD1 (6 bases). V dropped 4 bases and J dropped 1 base, with 11 bases sitting between them. Germline assignment: CDR1 SGHTS and CDR2 YDEGEE. The CDR3 totals 15 residues. CDR3 sequence reads: CASSKGGMNTGELFF. CDR3 bases: TGTGCCAGCAGCAAAGGGGGAATGAACACCGGGGAGCTGTTTTTT.

As DNA, the CDR3 is TGTGCCAGCAGCTTAGATCCGGACGGGGAGCTGTTTTTT. It is translated as CASSLDPDGELFF. The chain links TRBV11-3 to TRBJ2-2; no clear D gene. V was clipped by 0 bases and J by 7 bases, with 6 bases between them. Germline CDR1 SGHNT, CDR2 YENEEA. The CDR3 has 13 amino acids.

V is TRBV27 and J is TRBJ2-2; D gene ambiguous. Per germline, CDR1 MNHEY and CDR2 SMNVEV (reference sequence). This CDR3 spans 10 amino acids. V was clipped by 6 bases and J by 8 bases, with 4 bases between them. The CDR3 coding sequence is TGTGCCAGCAGGCAGGGGGAGCTGTTTTTT. Encoded protein: CASRQGELFF.